Below, 9 T cell receptor beta chains from the same sample are listed, as sequenced in a study of T cells in Graves' hyperthyroidism and ophthalmopathy. Amplification yielded TCR beta CDR3 regions, with RNA transcripts as the source. With the HTBI primer set, the TCR CDR3 went through a first round of RT-PCR. TCRdb re-called the multiplex PCR reads with MiXCR, one entry per CDR3 protein. The sample has about 640,000 distinct CDR3 sequences, about 14% seen once. The sequenced sample was blood. The receptor source for this set is a woman aged 45-60 years with Graves' ophthalmopathy.

This clonotype occurred many times. The chain couples TRBV3-1 to TRBJ1-5; D is unclear. The CDR3 loop spans 14 amino acids. Trimming removed 5 bases at V and 0 bases at J, with 8 bases between. CDR1 is LGHDT and CDR2 is YNNKEL in the germline V gene (reference sequence). Written as DNA, the CDR3 is TGTGCCAGCAGCGCGGCCTTTAGCAATCAGCCCCAGCATTTT. Translation: CASSAAFSNQPQHF.

The chain is built from TRBV2 and TRBJ2-7; 7 bases are shared with TRBD1. The CDR3 is 12 residues long. V trimming: 7 bases; J trimming: 2 bases; junction bases outside the gene matches: 2. Germline loops: CDR1 SNHLY, CDR2 FYNNEI. CDR3 bases: TGTGCCAGCATGACAGGGACCTACGAGCAGTACTTC. Translation gives CASMTGTYEQYF.

This clonotype was detected ten times or more. This chain uses TRBV9 with TRBJ1-5; no clear D. The V gene lost 0 bases and the J gene lost 2 bases, with 9 bases spanning the gap. The germline CDR1 and CDR2 sequences are SGDLS and YYNGEE. This CDR3 contains 15 residues. The CDR3 region is CASSVGWMGNQPQHF. The DNA of the CDR3 is TGTGCCAGCAGCGTAGGATGGATGGGCAATCAGCCCCAGCATTTT. Drawing the rest from reference TRBV9 and TRBJ1-5, the complete variable domain is DSGVTQTPKHLITATGQRVTLRCSPRSGDLSVYWYQQSLDQGLQFLIQYYNGEERAKGNILERFSAQQFPDLHSELNLSSLELGDSALYFCASSVGWMGNQPQHFGDGTRLSIL.

At least ten counts were recorded for this clonotype. This chain connects TRBV11-2 to TRBJ2-7, with TRBD2 matching 13 bases. CDR1 and CDR2 (germline): SGHAT, FQNNGV. Trimming cost V 4 bases and J 8 bases; bases outside gene matches: 8. The CDR3 consists of 15 residues. This chain's CDR3 is CASSSLTSGRLKQYF. The CDR3 bases are TGTGCCAGCAGCTCCTTGACTAGCGGGAGGCTTAAGCAGTACTTC.

About this clonotype itself: A clone one base away is much larger, so this may be a read error. The chain's CDR3 is CASSPNLIDREERYPEAFF. The CDR3 nucleotides are TGTGCCAGCTCACCGAATTTAATCGACAGGGAAGAGAGGTACCCTGAAGCTTTCTTT. The gene calls are TRBV18 and TRBJ1-1, with TRBD1 identical over 7 bases. The germline V gene encodes CDR1 KGHSH and CDR2 LQKENI. This CDR3 spans 19 amino acids. V shed 3 bases, J shed 6 bases, and the junction held 22 bases outside the gene matches.

This clonotype came up many times. This chain uses TRBV12-5 with TRBJ2-2; D is ambiguous. This CDR3 is built from 13 residues. V was shortened by 5 bases and J by 4 bases, with 8 bases between the two germline ends. CDR1 and CDR2 from the germline V gene are LGHNT and FRNRAP. The CDR3 DNA reads as TGTGCTAGTGGTCAACGGACCACCGGGGAGCTGTTTTTT. Encoded protein: CASGQRTTGELFF.

This clonotype was seen at least ten times. This chain connects TRBV7-2 to TRBJ2-1; TRBD2 might be the D (6 bases). The CDR3 spans 16 residues. The V gene lost 5 bases and the J gene lost 2 bases, with 16 bases spanning the gap. Germline V lookup: CDR1 SGHTA, CDR2 FQGNSA. The CDR3: CASSPISGPPYNEQFF. CDR3 coding DNA: TGTGCCAGCAGCCCGATCAGCGGGCCTCCCTACAATGAGCAGTTCTTC.

This clonotype was seen a few times. The gene calls are TRBV28 and TRBJ2-6; weak D call: TRBD1 (5 bases). Germline CDR1 MDHEN, CDR2 SYDVKM. V was shortened by 5 bases and J by 2 bases, with 16 bases between the two germline ends. This CDR3 contains 17 residues. As DNA, the CDR3 is TGTGCCAGCAGTGCCCTTATGTTCAGGGCTGGGGCCAACGTCCTGACTTTC. It specifies CASSALMFRAGANVLTF.

The chain couples TRBV5-1 to TRBJ2-2; a weak D match, TRBD2 (6 bases). CDR1 is SGHRS, CDR2 YFSETQ, per germline. Trimming shortened V by 0 bases and J by 4 bases, and 13 bases separated the two germline ends. CDR3 length: 16 amino acids. This CDR3 is CASSLAWRGSTGELFF. In DNA, the CDR3 is TGCGCCAGCAGCTTGGCCTGGAGGGGAAGCACCGGGGAGCTGTTTTTT.